These 28 T cell receptor beta chains share one sample of origin, sequenced in a study of immune evolution from preneoplasia to lung adenocarcinoma. TCRdb's copy holds only in-frame clones and misses some; the assay was immunoSEQ multiplex PCR. In the table there are 9,000 to 13,000 clones, about 84% of which are singletons. Source material: FFPE minimally invasive lung adenocarcinoma tissue. These receptors all come from a person aged 65-85 years with lung adenocarcinoma.

The V call is TRBV7-2, the J call TRBJ2-7, with D possibly being TRBD1 (6 bases). V was shortened by 0 bases and J by 1 base, with 7 bases between the two germline ends. This CDR3 region has 14 residues. Per germline, CDR1 SGHTA and CDR2 FQGNSA. CDR3 protein: CASSLAGQSYEQYF. The CDR3 nucleotides read TGTGCCAGCAGCTTAGCAGGACAGTCCTACGAGCAGTACTTC.

The chain carries TRBV11-2 and TRBJ1-3; unclear D gene. With 4 bases removed from V and 5 bases from J, the gap between germline ends came to 6 bases. The CDR3 totals 12 residues. The germline V gene has CDR1 SGHAT and CDR2 FQNNGV. The CDR3 DNA sequence: TGTGCCAGCAGCTCTGAACGAAACACCATATATTTT. Translating gives CASSSERNTIYF.

This clone was counted between two and nine times. The chain combines TRBV9 with TRBJ1-1; TRBD1 agrees at 7 bases. Germline CDR1 SGDLS, CDR2 YYNGEE. The V segment lost 3 bases and the J segment 0 bases; nucleotides outside the gene matches: 5. This CDR3 spans 15 amino acids. CDR3 amino acids: CASSAWDSMNTEAFF. The CDR3 DNA is TGTGCCAGCAGCGCGTGGGACAGCATGAACACTGAAGCTTTCTTT. Full variable domain (remainder filled in from reference TRBV9 and TRBJ1-1): DSGVTQTPKHLITATGQRVTLRCSPRSGDLSVYWYQQSLDQGLQFLIQYYNGEERAKGNILERFSAQQFPDLHSELNLSSLELGDSALYFCASSAWDSMNTEAFFGQGTRLTVV.

CDR3 sequence reads: CASSQGGDQPQHF. The CDR3 coding sequence is TGTGCCAGCAGCCAAGGGGGGGATCAGCCCCAGCATTTT. This rearrangement joins TRBV16 to TRBJ1-5, with a possible D match to TRBD1 (5 bases). Trimming cost V 2 bases and J 5 bases, with 7 bases left between them. The CDR3 is made up of 13 amino acids. Germline V gives CDR1 KGHSY, CDR2 FQNENV.

The genes are TRBV7-2 and TRBJ2-1, with a possible D match to TRBD1 (5 bases). CDR1 and CDR2 (germline): SGHTA, FQGNSA. V lost 5 bases, J lost 3 bases, and 11 bases lay in between. There are 14 residues in the CDR3. CDR3 in amino acids: CASSKDRSYNEQFF. CDR3 in DNA: TGTGCCAGCAGCAAAGACAGAAGCTACAATGAGCAGTTCTTC.

This clone was counted a few times. The chain is built from TRBV5-1 and TRBJ1-2, with 11 positions matching TRBD1. Germline values: CDR1 SGHRS, CDR2 YFSETQ. This CDR3 has 14 amino acids. V lost 4 bases to trimming and J lost 10 bases; unmatched junction nucleotides: 9. CDR3 region: CASSAGQGAFDYTF. CDR3 nucleotide sequence: TGCGCCAGCAGCGCAGGACAGGGGGCATTTGACTACACCTTC.

The V gene is TRBV20-1, the J gene TRBJ2-1; perhaps TRBD1 as D (5 bases). The CDR3 contains 11 residues. V was shortened by 6 bases and J by 7 bases, with 10 bases between the two germline ends. Germline V gene data show CDR1 as DFQATT and CDR2 as SNEGSKA (reference sequence). The CDR3 sequence is CSAIRTNEQFF. The CDR3 DNA sequence: TGCAGTGCCATTAGGACAAATGAGCAGTTCTTC.

The rearrangement joins TRBV28 to TRBJ2-7, with no clear D. Between the trimmed V and J ends, which lost 3 bases and 4 bases, there was a span of 4 bases. CDR1 is MDHEN and CDR2 is SYDVKM in the germline V gene. The CDR3 spans 11 residues. As DNA, the CDR3 is TGTGCCAGCAGTTTCCAGTACGAGCAGTACTTC. It is translated as CASSFQYEQYF.

CDR3: CAARTGGESGNSPLHF. CDR3 coding DNA: TGTGCCGCCAGGACAGGGGGCGAGTCTGGGAATTCACCCCTCCACTTT. The gene calls are TRBV10-3 and TRBJ1-6; 11 bases are a match to TRBD1. This CDR3 contains 16 residues. CDR1 and CDR2 from the germline V gene are ENHRY and SYGVKD. The J segment lost 7 bases and the V segment lost 11 bases, leaving 13 bases of the junction unmatched.

The chain carries TRBV10-1 and TRBJ2-3, with TRBD1 matching over 11 bases. This CDR3 is 19 amino acids long. Germline V gives CDR1 WNHNN, CDR2 SYGVQD (reference sequence). Unmatched junction bases numbered 13, after V lost 0 bases and J lost 5 bases. CDR3 amino acids: CASSESGASGQGARDTQYF. The CDR3 DNA is TGCGCCAGCAGTGAGTCGGGGGCGTCCGGACAGGGGGCGCGAGATACGCAGTATTTT.

The V call is TRBV7-2, the J call TRBJ2-3; 7 bases match TRBD2. This CDR3 is 15 amino acids long. CDR1 is SGHTA and CDR2 is FQGNSA in the germline V gene. V lost 5 bases to trimming and J lost 4 bases; unmatched junction nucleotides: 9. Written as DNA, the CDR3 is TGTGCCAGCAGCACCAAGCGGGAATGGGCAGATACGCAGTATTTT. It is translated as CASSTKREWADTQYF.

The DNA of the CDR3 is TGTGCCAGCCGGAGGGCGACAGGGGCACGCGGGAACACCGGGGAGCTGTTTTTT. Its translation is CASRRATGARGNTGELFF. The rearrangement links TRBV28 to TRBJ2-2; 8 bases match TRBD1. Germline CDR1 and CDR2: MDHEN and SYDVKM. The trim removed 8 bases at V and 1 base at J, leaving 15 bases unmatched. There are 18 residues in the CDR3.

The chain carries TRBV7-6 and TRBJ2-1, with D maybe TRBD2 (5 bases). Germline lookup yields CDR1 SGHVS and CDR2 FNYEAQ. This CDR3 has 14 amino acids. Trimming removed 4 bases from V and 8 bases from J, with 15 bases in between. The CDR3 DNA follows: TGTGCCAGCAGCTCCCCCGGGCGGGTTGATGAGCAGTTCTTC. Translated: CASSSPGRVDEQFF.

Here the CDR3 reads CASSEGTGLYGYTF. CDR3 sequence (DNA): TGTGCCAGCAGTGAGGGGACAGGCCTTTATGGCTACACCTTC. This chain links TRBV6-1 with TRBJ1-2, with 8 bases aligning to TRBD1. CDR3 length: 14 amino acids. Germline assignment: CDR1 MNHNS and CDR2 SASEGT. V was clipped by 3 bases and J by 5 bases; unmatched bases: 5.

This chain links TRBV6-4 with TRBJ2-2; D gene ambiguous. V was shortened by 0 bases and J by 5 bases, with 4 bases between the two germline ends. The CDR3 runs to 13 residues. Per germline, CDR1 MRHNA and CDR2 SNTAGT. CDR3 nucleotide sequence: TGTGCCAGCAGTGACTCAGGGACCGGGGAGCTGTTTTTT. Encoded protein: CASSDSGTGELFF.

The CDR3 region is CASSWEFGYEQYF. DNA for the CDR3: TGTGCCAGCAGTTGGGAGTTCGGGTACGAGCAGTACTTC. This chain connects TRBV27 to TRBJ2-7, with a weak D call TRBD2 (5 bases). The germline CDR1 and CDR2 sequences are MNHEY and SMNVEV (reference sequence). V dropped 4 bases and J dropped 4 bases, with 11 bases sitting between them. The CDR3 has 13 amino acids.

The chain joins TRBV7-2 to TRBJ2-5; the D gene could be TRBD1 or TRBD2 (5 bases each). Germline lookup yields CDR1 SGHTA and CDR2 FQGNSA. The V gene lost 5 bases and the J gene lost 1 base, with 14 bases spanning the gap. The CDR3 has 15 amino acids. CDR3 bases: TGTGCCAGCAGCCCTGATCCGGGACGCCAAGAGACCCAGTACTTC. Its translation is CASSPDPGRQETQYF.

The chain joins TRBV23-1 to TRBJ2-3; D gene ambiguous. TRBV23-1 is flagged as an ORF with uncertain function. Deletions cut 0 bases from V and 6 bases from J, with 19 bases between. The CDR3 covers 17 residues. The CDR3: CASSQSGNRWGFDTQYF. CDR3 coding DNA: TGCGCCAGCAGTCAATCGGGAAATCGGTGGGGTTTCGATACGCAGTATTTT.

The genes are TRBV18 and TRBJ1-1; 7 nucleotides match TRBD1. From germline, CDR1 is KGHSH and CDR2 LQKENI. The CDR3 runs 16 residues. Losses at the gene ends were 3 bases for V and 0 bases for J; bases not matched to a gene: 7. CDR3 sequence reads: CASSPTTGTVNTEAFF. In DNA form, the CDR3 reads TGTGCCAGCTCACCTACAACCGGGACAGTGAACACTGAAGCTTTCTTT.

J is TRBJ1-1 and V is TRBV18, with TRBD1 matching over 12 bases. CDR1 KGHSH and CDR2 LQKENI come from the germline V gene. The CDR3 runs to 16 residues. The trim removed 4 bases at V and 0 bases at J, leaving 3 bases unmatched. DNA of the CDR3: TGTGCCAGCTCACTGGGACAGGGGGCGATGAACACTGAAGCTTTCTTT. Protein: CASSLGQGAMNTEAFF.

This clone came up a few times. This chain uses TRBV28 with TRBJ1-2, with 8 bases aligning to TRBD1. CDR1 is MDHEN and CDR2 is SYDVKM in the germline V gene. V dropped 5 bases and J dropped 4; count of bases not matched to a gene: 6. The CDR3 extends over 14 amino acids. The CDR3 here is CASSEGTGIYGYTF. The CDR3 DNA follows: TGTGCCAGCAGTGAGGGGACAGGCATCTATGGCTACACCTTC.

The chain carries TRBV5-5 and TRBJ2-6; the D is unclear. CDR1 and CDR2 (germline): SGHKS, YYEKEE (reference sequence). The CDR3 has 15 amino acids. The V end lost 0 bases, the J end lost 2 bases, and 6 bases lay between the germline ends. CDR3 region: CASSLVGPGANVLTF. CDR3 DNA: TGTGCCAGCAGCTTGGTCGGCCCTGGGGCCAACGTCCTGACTTTC. Full variable domain (remainder filled in from reference TRBV5-5 and TRBJ2-6): DAGVTQSPTHLIKTRGQQVTLRCSPISGHKSVSWYQQVLGQGPQFIFQYYEKEERGRGNFPDRFSARQFPNYSSELNVNALLLGDSALYLCASSLVGPGANVLTFGAGSRLTVL.

This chain connects TRBV4-2 to TRBJ2-1; the match to TRBD2 covers 9 bases. Trimming took 7 bases from V and 6 from J; bases not matched to a gene: 10. This CDR3 is 15 amino acids long. The V gene's germline CDR1 is LGHNA and CDR2 YNFKEQ. CDR3 amino acids: CASTSSGMVSNEQFF. CDR3 DNA: TGTGCCAGCACCTCTAGCGGGATGGTTTCCAATGAGCAGTTCTTC.

This clone was counted a single time. This chain links TRBV6-5 with TRBJ2-7; a weak D match, TRBD1 (5 bases). This CDR3 spans 13 amino acids. V dropped 5 bases and J dropped 2 bases, with 10 bases sitting between them. The germline V gene encodes CDR1 MNHEY and CDR2 SVGAGI. CDR3 in amino acids: CASSGLTAYEQYF. The CDR3 DNA follows: TGTGCCAGCAGTGGTTTGACAGCCTACGAGCAGTACTTC.

This sequence joins TRBV21-1 and TRBJ2-3; the table assigns TRBD1, which was not confirmed against the DNA. TRBV21-1 is a pseudogene locus. This CDR3 spans 18 amino acids. In DNA form, the CDR3 reads TGTGCCAGCAGCACGAAATCCCCGGGACAGGGAGGCACAGATACGCAGTATTTT. Translation gives CASSTKSPGQGGTDTQYF.

This clone was seen only once. A junction end diverges from the germline sequence, so it may reflect a read error. The rearrangement uses TRBV9 and TRBJ1-2; 7 nucleotides agree with TRBD1. The CDR3 extends over 16 amino acids. Germline assignment: CDR1 SGDLS and CDR2 YYNGEE. CDR3 sequence: CASSPRPGTDNYSYTF. For the CDR3, the DNA is TGTGCCAGCAGCCCTCGTCCCGGGACAGATAACTATAGCTACACCTTC.

The CDR3 protein is CASSNEYSNTGELFF. As DNA, the CDR3 is TGTGCCAGTAGTAACGAGTATTCGAACACCGGGGAGCTGTTTTTT. The chain is built from TRBV19 and TRBJ2-2, with unresolved D. Deletions cut 4 bases from V and 0 bases from J, with 9 bases between. The germline gives CDR1 LNHDA, CDR2 SQIVND (reference sequence). CDR3 length: 15 amino acids.

Here the CDR3 DNA reads TGTGCCAGCAGCCAAGAGGGGCTAGCGGCCTCGCCCGGGGAGCTGTTTTTT. Its protein is CASSQEGLAASPGELFF. The gene calls are TRBV4-2 and TRBJ2-2; 7 bases line up with TRBD2. This CDR3 has 17 residues. CDR1 is LGHNA, CDR2 YNFKEQ, per germline. V lost 0 bases, J lost 6 bases, and 10 bases stayed unmatched.